This entry concerns a single T cell receptor (beta chain). The antigen is undetermined. Germline V gives CDR1 GTSNPN, CDR2 SVGIG (reference sequence). The CDR3 consists of 15 residues. The junction had 10 bases not matched to a gene; V was cut back by 6 bases and J by 4 bases. The entry originates in a study of shared clonotypes between healthy human individuals. Study summary: Aged 18 to 49, the donors were two women and a few men. The study used three CD4 naive, three CD4 memory, two CD8 naive and one CD8 memory plate per donor. Points from the study as a whole: Among the subsets, naive ones generally showed larger estimated richness than memory ones.

CD8 memory merged CD45RO+ cells and CCR7-negative CD45RA+ TemRA cells into one population. TCRdb keeps only in-frame clones here, not all; method: immunoSEQ multiplex PCR. The repertoire holds 600,000 to 750,000 clones, with roughly 91% as singletons. This TCR came from a man between 18 and 35 years old in good health. Some clones in this sample may be carry-over from other donors' samples. This sequence joins TRBV30 and TRBJ2-1, with 9 bases that match TRBD2. The sample consisted of memory CD8+ T cells from PBMCs. Sample subset: CD45RO+ cells pooled with CCR7-negative TemRA cells. The CDR3 loop is CACQRGLAPYNEQFF. DNA of the CDR3: TGTGCCTGCCAGCGGGGACTAGCTCCTTACAATGAGCAGTTCTTC.